The subject of this entry is one TCR beta chain. In the original analysis: It was from reference gene primer amplification that nucleated cell counts were estimated. Sequenced by immunoSEQ multiplex PCR; TCRdb stores in-frame clones only, minus some. V and J calls plus clone size are reproduced from that table; the DNA served to infer D and trimming. The data hold about 480,000 clones, with about 89% observed a single time. This sample is drawn from a study of blood T cell repertoires in COVID-19. Across the whole study: Specimens from acute and convalescent COVID-19 originated in the United States, Italy and Spain. T cells, B-cell-depleted T cells, or PBMCs provided the cDNA or gDNA that served as material.

The germline gives CDR1 SGDLS, CDR2 YYNGEE. V was clipped by 4 bases and J by 0 bases, with 13 bases between them. CDR3 size: 16 residues. The Seattle patients, enrolled during active infection, were followed longitudinally. Sequenced sample: peripheral blood. The clonotype originates from a woman in her forties or fifties with COVID-19, enrolled during active disease. The chain links TRBV9 to TRBJ2-2; TRBD2 might be the D (5 bases). Here the CDR3 DNA reads TGTGCCAGCAGCACGCGGACTGCCGCGAACACCGGGGAGCTGTTTTTT. This encodes CASSTRTAANTGELFF.